Described below is a single T cell receptor beta chain sequence and its context. The antigen is unknown. One end of the junction does not line up with germline, which may come from a read error. These data originate in a study of Graves' ophthalmopathy and Graves' hyperthyroidism. Study observations and caveats: Sensitivity reached nearly 71% and specificity 72% to 80% when the model predicted ophthalmopathy progression.

The term stable hyperthyroidism indicated an absence of ophthalmopathy within 18 months of follow-up. The germline V gene has CDR1 SGHAT and CDR2 FQNNGV. The CDR3 covers 16 residues. RNA transcripts were the source from which TCR beta CDR3 regions were amplified. An initial RT-PCR round employing HTBI primers preceded a second-round multiplex PCR. A single record per CDR3 protein comes from TCRdb applying MiXCR to the multiplex PCR reads. Here the sample spans about 25,000 distinct CDR3 sequences, approximately 48% being singletons. This chain uses TRBV11-2 with TRBJ1-3; D uncertain. The source is an adult woman with stable Graves' hyperthyroidism. Sequenced material: peripheral blood. CDR3 in amino acids: CASSLAPESSGNTIYF. In DNA form, the CDR3 reads TGTGCCAGCAGCTTAGCTCCGGAAAGCTCTGGGAACACCATATATTTT.